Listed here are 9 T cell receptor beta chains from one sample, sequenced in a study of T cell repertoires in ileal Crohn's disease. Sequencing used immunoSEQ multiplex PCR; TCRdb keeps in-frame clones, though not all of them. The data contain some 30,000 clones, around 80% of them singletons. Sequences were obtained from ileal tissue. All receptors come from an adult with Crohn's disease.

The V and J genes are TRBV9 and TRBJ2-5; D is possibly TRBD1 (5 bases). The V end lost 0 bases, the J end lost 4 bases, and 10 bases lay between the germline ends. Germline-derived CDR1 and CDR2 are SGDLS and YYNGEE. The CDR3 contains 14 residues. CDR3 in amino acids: CASSVGPGPETQYF. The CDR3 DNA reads TGTGCCAGCAGCGTAGGGCCAGGGCCAGAGACCCAGTACTTC.

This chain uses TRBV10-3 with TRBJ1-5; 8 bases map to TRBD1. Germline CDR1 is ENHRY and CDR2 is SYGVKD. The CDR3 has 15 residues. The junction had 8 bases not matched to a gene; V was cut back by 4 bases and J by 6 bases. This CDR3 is CAISAAGGSGQPQHF. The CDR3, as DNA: TGTGCCATCAGTGCGGCAGGGGGCTCGGGTCAGCCCCAGCATTTT.

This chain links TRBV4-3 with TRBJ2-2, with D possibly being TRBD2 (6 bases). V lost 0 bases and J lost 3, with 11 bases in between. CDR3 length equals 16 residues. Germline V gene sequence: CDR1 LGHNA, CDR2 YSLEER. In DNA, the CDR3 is TGCGCCAGCAGCCAAGATCCGGGGAGGTACACCGGGGAGCTGTTTTTT. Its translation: CASSQDPGRYTGELFF.

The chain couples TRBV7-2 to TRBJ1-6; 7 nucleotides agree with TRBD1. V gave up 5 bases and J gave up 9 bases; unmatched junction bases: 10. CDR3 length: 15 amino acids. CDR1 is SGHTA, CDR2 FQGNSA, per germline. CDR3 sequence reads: CASSPRQGPLSPLHF. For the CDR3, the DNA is TGTGCCAGCAGCCCTAGACAGGGCCCACTTTCACCCCTCCACTTT.

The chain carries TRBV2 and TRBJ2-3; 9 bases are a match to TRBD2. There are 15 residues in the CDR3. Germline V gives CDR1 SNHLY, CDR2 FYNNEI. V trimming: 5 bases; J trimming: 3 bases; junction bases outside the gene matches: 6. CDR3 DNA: TGTGCCAGCAGTTCTGAGCGGGGGGTGACAGATACGCAGTATTTT. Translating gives CASSSERGVTDTQYF.

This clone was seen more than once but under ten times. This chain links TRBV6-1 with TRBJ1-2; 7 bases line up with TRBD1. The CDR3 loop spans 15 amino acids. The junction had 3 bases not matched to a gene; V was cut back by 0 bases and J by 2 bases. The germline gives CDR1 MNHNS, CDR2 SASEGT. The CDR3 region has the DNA TGTGCCAGCAGTGAAGCTCAGGGGGTAAACTATGGCTACACCTTC. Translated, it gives CASSEAQGVNYGYTF.

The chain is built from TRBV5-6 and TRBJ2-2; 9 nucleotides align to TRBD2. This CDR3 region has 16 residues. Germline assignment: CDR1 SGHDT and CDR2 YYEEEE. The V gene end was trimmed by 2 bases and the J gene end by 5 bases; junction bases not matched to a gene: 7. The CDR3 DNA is TGTGCCAGCAGCTTTGGACTAGCGCAAGCTACCGGGGAGCTGTTTTTT. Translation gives CASSFGLAQATGELFF.

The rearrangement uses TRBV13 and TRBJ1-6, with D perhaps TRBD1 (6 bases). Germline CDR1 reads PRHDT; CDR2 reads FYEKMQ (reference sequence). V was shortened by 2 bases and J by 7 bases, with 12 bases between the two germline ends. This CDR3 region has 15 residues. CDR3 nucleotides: TGTGCCAGCAGCTTATCAGACAGGAGCAATTCACCCCTCCACTTT. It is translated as CASSLSDRSNSPLHF.

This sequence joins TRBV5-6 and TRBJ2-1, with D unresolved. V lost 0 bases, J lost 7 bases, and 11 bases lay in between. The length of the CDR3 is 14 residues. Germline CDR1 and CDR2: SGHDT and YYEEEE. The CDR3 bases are TGTGCCAGCAGCTTGGTCGGTTCAGGAAATGAGCAGTTCTTC. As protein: CASSLVGSGNEQFF.